These T cell receptor beta chains were read from a single sample in a study of blood T cell repertoires in COVID-19. The table came from immunoSEQ multiplex PCR; TCRdb's copy has only in-frame clones and leaves some out. The repertoire includes 250,000 to 300,000 clones, approximately 91% of them detected once, and around 2.2% sits in the top ten. Material: peripheral blood. Receptors originate from a woman aged 30 to 39 with COVID-19, enrolled during active disease. Each CDR3 is given with its conserved first and last residue. Each record gives: J gene, D gene, V gene, CDR3 length, clone size, CDR3 protein, CDR3 DNA. A D gene is named only where the DNA matches it firmly. Only part of the rows carry a size: once, few, many, or a class if the clone is expanded.

j_gene: TRBJ1-6; d_gene: NA; v_gene: TRBV6-2/TRBV6-3; len: 15; abundance: NA; CDR3aa: CASSDQGLYNSPLHF; CDR3nt: TGTGCCAGCAGCGATCAGGGGCTCTATAATTCACCCCTCCACTTT
j_gene: TRBJ2-7; d_gene: TRBD2; v_gene: TRBV5-1; len: 16; abundance: NA; CDR3aa: CASSWGTSGRTYEQYF; CDR3nt: TGCGCCAGCAGCTGGGGGACTAGCGGGAGAACCTACGAGCAGTACTTC
j_gene: TRBJ2-5; d_gene: NA; v_gene: TRBV2; len: 13; abundance: NA; CDR3aa: CASSRPGVETQYF; CDR3nt: TGTGCCAGCAGTCGCCCCGGGGTCGAGACCCAGTACTTC
j_gene: TRBJ1-1; d_gene: TRBD1; v_gene: TRBV10-3; len: 17; abundance: once; CDR3aa: CAISEGQGVGMNTEAFF; CDR3nt: TGTGCCATCAGTGAGGGACAGGGGGTCGGCATGAACACTGAAGCTTTCTTT
j_gene: TRBJ1-3; d_gene: TRBD1; v_gene: TRBV7-9; len: 19; abundance: NA; CDR3aa: CASSLRTGGEKLSGNTIYF; CDR3nt: TGTGCCAGCAGCCTTCGGACAGGGGGCGAAAAACTCTCTGGAAACACCATATATTTT
j_gene: TRBJ2-7; d_gene: NA; v_gene: TRBV27; len: 14; abundance: NA; CDR3aa: CASSPRWNPGEQYF; CDR3nt: TGTGCCAGCAGTCCGAGGTGGAACCCCGGCGAGCAGTACTTC
j_gene: TRBJ2-5; d_gene: TRBD2; v_gene: TRBV5-1; len: 15; abundance: NA; CDR3aa: CASSLGGGRKETQYF; CDR3nt: TGCGCCAGCAGCTTGGGTGGCGGGAGGAAGGAGACCCAGTACTTC
j_gene: TRBJ2-7; d_gene: NA; v_gene: TRBV30; len: 13; abundance: NA; CDR3aa: CAWSVAQAGEQYF; CDR3nt: TGTGCCTGGAGTGTAGCCCAGGCGGGCGAGCAGTACTTC
j_gene: TRBJ2-7; d_gene: TRBD2; v_gene: TRBV4-2; len: 15; abundance: NA; CDR3aa: CASSLSGGGAYEQYF; CDR3nt: TGTGCCAGCAGCCTCAGCGGGGGAGGGGCCTACGAGCAGTACTTC
j_gene: TRBJ1-1; d_gene: NA; v_gene: TRBV18; len: 14; abundance: NA; CDR3aa: CASSPVSQGQGAFF; CDR3nt: TGTGCCAGCTCACCAGTTTCTCAGGGGCAGGGAGCTTTCTTT
j_gene: TRBJ2-1; d_gene: TRBD1; v_gene: TRBV30; len: 14; abundance: NA; CDR3aa: CAWTDWTGYNEQFF; CDR3nt: TGTGCCTGGACCGACTGGACAGGATACAATGAGCAGTTCTTC
j_gene: TRBJ2-1; d_gene: NA; v_gene: TRBV5-1; len: 18; abundance: NA; CDR3aa: CASSLDPLPYSSYNEQFF; CDR3nt: TGCGCCAGCAGCTTGGACCCCCTTCCTTATAGCTCCTACAATGAGCAGTTCTTC
j_gene: TRBJ1-1; d_gene: NA; v_gene: TRBV20-1; len: 11; abundance: NA; CDR3aa: CSASGYAEAFF; CDR3nt: TGCAGTGCTAGCGGTTACGCTGAAGCTTTCTTT
j_gene: TRBJ2-2; d_gene: TRBD2; v_gene: TRBV11-2; len: 17; abundance: NA; CDR3aa: CASSLATRASGTGELFF; CDR3nt: TGTGCCAGCAGCTTAGCCACGAGGGCTAGCGGTACCGGGGAGCTGTTTTTT
j_gene: TRBJ1-2; d_gene: NA; v_gene: TRBV6-1; len: 15; abundance: few; CDR3aa: CASSEVAAGVGGYTF; CDR3nt: TGTGCCAGCAGTGAAGTTGCGGCGGGGGTTGGGGGCTACACCTTC
j_gene: TRBJ2-1; d_gene: TRBD2; v_gene: TRBV24-1; len: 15; abundance: NA; CDR3aa: CATSPSGSSYNEQFF; CDR3nt: TGTGCCACCAGTCCTAGCGGAAGCTCCTACAATGAGCAGTTCTTC
j_gene: TRBJ2-2; d_gene: NA; v_gene: TRBV30; len: 13; abundance: NA; CDR3aa: CAHDRSSPGELFF; CDR3nt: TGTGCCCACGACAGGTCCTCGCCCGGGGAGCTGTTTTTT